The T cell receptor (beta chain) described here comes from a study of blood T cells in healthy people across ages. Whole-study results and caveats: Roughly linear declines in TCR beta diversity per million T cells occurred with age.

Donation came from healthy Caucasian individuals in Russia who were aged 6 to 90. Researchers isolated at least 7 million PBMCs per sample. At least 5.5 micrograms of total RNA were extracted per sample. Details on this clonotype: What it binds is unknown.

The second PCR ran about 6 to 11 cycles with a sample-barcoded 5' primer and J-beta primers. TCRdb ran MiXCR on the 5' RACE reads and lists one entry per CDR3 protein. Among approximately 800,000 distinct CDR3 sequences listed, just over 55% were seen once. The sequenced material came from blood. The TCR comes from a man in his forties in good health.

The DNA of the CDR3 is TGTGCCAGCGGACTAGGACTAGCGGGGGACCAAGAGACCCAGTACTTC. It specifies CASGLGLAGDQETQYF. The gene calls are TRBV5-5 and TRBJ2-7; the match to TRBD2 covers 13 bases. The end of the DNA fits TRBJ2-5 better, so the J call may be wrong. Germline loops: CDR1 SGHKS, CDR2 YYEKEE (reference sequence). The CDR3 extends over 16 amino acids.